This TCR beta chain was captured by sequencing in a study of T cell responses to AZD1222 COVID-19 vaccine. Points from the study as a whole: When two AZD1222 doses had been given, Spike-specific TCR breadth and depth rose. Among those given AZD1222, only 6 or 7 were seropositive at baseline. A reported finding is that nearly half of spike-specific TCRs target unmutated variant regions.

Trimming took 5 bases from V and 4 from J, leaving 24 bases between them. The CDR3 runs to 18 residues. Germline V lookup: CDR1 MNHEY, CDR2 SMNVEV (reference sequence). TCRdb's table, derived via immunoSEQ multiplex PCR, lists solely in-frame clones and lacks some. The table records around 110,000 clones, 80% to 95% of them present only once. A word on this clone: The antigen remains undetermined.

This TCR derives from an adult who received the AZD1222 COVID-19 vaccine. This chain links TRBV27 with TRBJ2-1; the D gene could be TRBD1 or TRBD2 (5 bases each). Specimen: peripheral blood, collected 28 days after the second AZD1222 dose. The CDR3 DNA sequence: TGTGCCAGCAGTCCCCGTTCCGACCGAAGGGGACCTTACAATGAGCAGTTCTTC. Its protein product is CASSPRSDRRGPYNEQFF.